The 16 T cell receptor beta chains below were found in one sample sequenced in a study of early T cells in non-severe SARS-CoV-2 infection. TCRdb processed the 5' RACE reads anew with MiXCR; each CDR3 protein has one entry. The profile covers approximately 32,000 distinct CDR3 sequences, with 6% to 7% appearing a single time and roughly two fifths taken by the ten largest. The sample was whole blood. All receptors derive from an adult who was a healthcare worker with PCR-confirmed SARS-CoV-2 infection or an uninfected control (not recorded which).

CDR3 in amino acids: CSVEGPYTGELFF. The CDR3 DNA reads as TGCAGCGTTGAGGGGCCGTACACCGGGGAGCTGTTTTTT. The rearrangement joins TRBV29-1 to TRBJ2-2; tentatively, D is TRBD1 (5 bases). The CDR3 runs to 13 residues. V lost 3 bases and J lost 3, with 8 bases in between. Germline CDR1 is SQVTM and CDR2 is ANQGSEA.

In this sample, this clonotype turned up many times. V usage is TRBV20-1 and J usage is TRBJ2-7; D unresolved. Germline-derived CDR1 and CDR2 are DFQATT and SNEGSKA (reference sequence). The CDR3 covers 14 residues. V lost 0 bases and J 1 base, leaving 10 bases between the germline ends. Written as DNA, the CDR3 is TGCAGTGCTAGAGATTCCCACATTTCCTACGAGCAGTACTTC. It specifies CSARDSHISYEQYF.

This clonotype was observed many times. J is TRBJ2-2 and V is TRBV18; D not resolved. The V and J ends lost 3 bases and 0 bases respectively, with 2 bases between them. The CDR3 sequence is 13 residues long. CDR1 is KGHSH, CDR2 LQKENI, per germline. The CDR3 sequence: CASSPSNTGELFF. In DNA form, the CDR3 reads TGTGCCAGCTCACCTTCGAACACCGGGGAGCTGTTTTTT.

This clonotype was seen repeatedly, ten times or more. The chain recombines TRBV28 with TRBJ2-1; D remains unclear. CDR1 MDHEN and CDR2 SYDVKM come from the germline V gene. The CDR3 loop spans 11 amino acids. The V end lost 3 bases, the J end lost 8 bases, and 5 bases lay between the germline ends. CDR3 amino acids: CASSLLHEQFF. The CDR3 DNA reads as TGTGCCAGCAGTTTGCTACATGAGCAGTTCTTC.

This clonotype was detected many times. The chain joins TRBV29-1 to TRBJ2-1; D uncertain. CDR3 length: 10 amino acids. The V gene's germline CDR1 is SQVTM and CDR2 ANQGSEA. Deletions cut 6 bases from V and 3 bases from J, with 3 bases between. CDR3 sequence: CSVFYNEQFF. The CDR3 coding sequence is TGCAGCGTATTCTACAATGAGCAGTTCTTC.

This clonotype occurred a few times. The chain joins TRBV7-2 to TRBJ1-3, with D maybe TRBD1 (5 bases). With 5 bases removed from V and 2 bases from J, the gap between germline ends came to 13 bases. Germline V lookup: CDR1 SGHTA, CDR2 FQGNSA. This CDR3 has 15 residues. The DNA for the CDR3 is TGTGCCAGCAGCCGGGACTCCGGCCCTGGAAACACCATATATTTT. Encoded protein: CASSRDSGPGNTIYF.

Turning to this clonotype: This may stem from a read error, because a much larger clone lies one nucleotide away. The rearrangement links TRBV7-8 to TRBJ2-1; D gene ambiguous. The CDR3 loop spans 13 amino acids. V was cut by 5 bases and J by 10 bases, with 15 bases left in between. Germline assignment: CDR1 SGHVS and CDR2 FQNEAQ. This CDR3 reads CASSRSESGEQFF. CDR3 sequence (DNA): TGTGCCAGCAGCCGCTCGGAATCCGGAGAGCAGTTCTTC.

This clonotype was counted ten times or more. This chain joins TRBV6-2 or TRBV6-3 and TRBJ2-2, with 7 bases fitting TRBD1. After removal of 4 bases from V and 0 bases from J, the junction contained 5 bases not matched to a gene. Per germline, CDR1 MNHEY and CDR2 SVGEGT. This CDR3 has 16 amino acids. CDR3 sequence: CASSSSGTANTGELFF. In DNA form, the CDR3 reads TGTGCCAGCAGTTCGTCCGGGACAGCGAACACCGGGGAGCTGTTTTTT.

This chain joins TRBV7-9 and TRBJ2-3; D might be TRBD1 (5 bases). The CDR3 runs 12 residues. Per germline, CDR1 SEHNR and CDR2 FQNEAQ (reference sequence). Trimming cost V 5 bases and J 8 bases, with 11 bases left between them. CDR3 sequence (DNA): TGTGCCAGCAGCCCCTACAGGAGTACGCAGTATTTT. Translating gives CASSPYRSTQYF.

The gene calls are TRBV7-9 and TRBJ1-5; no clear D. V lost 1 base and J 4 bases, leaving 5 bases between the germline ends. The V gene's germline CDR1 is SEHNR and CDR2 FQNEAQ (reference sequence). CDR3 length: 13 amino acids. The CDR3 sequence: CASSLGRNQPQHF. In DNA form, the CDR3 reads TGTGCCAGCAGCTTAGGGAGAAATCAGCCCCAGCATTTT.

Worth noting for this clonotype: This clone may be a read error of a much larger clone one base away. The chain has TRBV20-1 and TRBJ2-1; possibly TRBD2 for D (5 bases). Germline values: CDR1 DFQATT, CDR2 SNEGSKA (reference sequence). The CDR3 has 14 residues. For the CDR3, the DNA is TGCAGTGCTAGAGATTCTAGCTCCTACAATGGGCAGTTCTTC. Protein sequence: CSARDSSSYNGQFF.

V is TRBV12-3 or TRBV12-4 and J is TRBJ2-1; D unresolved. CDR3 length: 12 residues. Trimming took 6 bases from V and 10 from J, leaving 13 bases between them. The CDR3 reads CASRSTSQEQFF. The CDR3 DNA sequence: TGTGCCAGCAGATCCACCTCCCAAGAGCAGTTCTTC.

The chain employs TRBV18 and TRBJ2-5; D is possibly TRBD2 (5 bases). Trimming left V 5 bases short and J 3 bases short, with 10 bases between. The CDR3 contains 13 residues. Germline CDR1 reads KGHSH; CDR2 reads LQKENI. Written as DNA, the CDR3 is TGTGCCAGCTCAACGGGATTAGAAGAGACCCAGTACTTC. Translating it yields CASSTGLEETQYF.

This clonotype was seen at least ten times. This chain connects TRBV9 to TRBJ2-1; no reliable D call. CDR1 and CDR2 from the germline V gene are SGDLS and YYNGEE. The CDR3 has 13 residues. Trimming pared 6 bases from V and 6 bases from J, leaving 13 bases between. CDR3 residues: CASKHAARNEQFF. CDR3 in DNA: TGTGCCAGCAAGCACGCGGCTCGCAATGAGCAGTTCTTC.

The sample holds many counts of this clonotype. The chain couples TRBV5-6 to TRBJ2-5; 10 nucleotides agree with TRBD2. There are 18 residues in the CDR3. Germline CDR1 SGHDT, CDR2 YYEEEE. The V segment lost 4 bases and the J segment 0 bases; nucleotides outside the gene matches: 12. The CDR3 DNA follows: TGTGCCAGCAGCGCCACTGGGCTAGCGGGGGTGTACCAAGAGACCCAGTACTTC. Its translation is CASSATGLAGVYQETQYF.

This clonotype has ten or more counts. The rearrangement joins TRBV7-2 to TRBJ2-7, with D perhaps matching TRBD1 (6 bases). Germline CDR1 and CDR2: SGHTA and FQGNSA. The CDR3 runs to 14 residues. V dropped 2 bases and J dropped 2 bases, with 10 bases sitting between them. The CDR3 nucleotides are TGTGCCAGCAGCTTAAATCCAGGGGCCTACGAGCAGTACTTC. Translation: CASSLNPGAYEQYF.